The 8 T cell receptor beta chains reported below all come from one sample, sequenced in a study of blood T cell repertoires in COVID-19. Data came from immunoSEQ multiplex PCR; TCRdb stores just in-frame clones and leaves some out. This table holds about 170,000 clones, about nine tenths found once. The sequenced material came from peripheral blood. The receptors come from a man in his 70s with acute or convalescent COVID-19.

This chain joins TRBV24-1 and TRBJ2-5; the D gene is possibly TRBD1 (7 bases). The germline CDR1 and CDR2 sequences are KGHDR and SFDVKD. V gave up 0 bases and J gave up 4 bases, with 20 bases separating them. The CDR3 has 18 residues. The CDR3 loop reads CATSDLQYGGGAGETQYF. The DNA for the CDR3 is TGTGCCACCAGTGATTTGCAATATGGAGGGGGCGCGGGAGAGACCCAGTACTTC.

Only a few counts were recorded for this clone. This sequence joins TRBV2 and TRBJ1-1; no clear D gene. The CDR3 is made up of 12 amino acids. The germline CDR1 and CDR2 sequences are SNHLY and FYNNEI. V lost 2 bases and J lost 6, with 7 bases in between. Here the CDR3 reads CASSENSPEAFF. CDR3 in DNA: TGTGCCAGCAGTGAAAACAGCCCTGAAGCTTTCTTT.

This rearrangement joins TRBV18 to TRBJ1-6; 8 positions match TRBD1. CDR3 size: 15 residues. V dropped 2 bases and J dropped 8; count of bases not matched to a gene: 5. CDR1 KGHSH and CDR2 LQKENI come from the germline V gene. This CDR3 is CASSPNQGADSPLHF. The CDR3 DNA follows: TGTGCCAGCTCACCAAATCAGGGGGCGGATTCACCCCTCCACTTT.

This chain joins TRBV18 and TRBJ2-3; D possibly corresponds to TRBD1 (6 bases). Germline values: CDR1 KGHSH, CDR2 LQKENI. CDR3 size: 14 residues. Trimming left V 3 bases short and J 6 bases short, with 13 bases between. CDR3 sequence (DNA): TGTGCCAGCTCACCGACAGGTACCGGCGATACGCAGTATTTT. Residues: CASSPTGTGDTQYF.

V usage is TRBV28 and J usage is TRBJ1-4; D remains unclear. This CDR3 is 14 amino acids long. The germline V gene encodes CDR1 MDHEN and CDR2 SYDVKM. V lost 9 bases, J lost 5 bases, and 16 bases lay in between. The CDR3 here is CASRTARRNEKLFF. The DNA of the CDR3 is TGTGCCAGTCGAACTGCGCGGCGGAATGAAAAACTGTTTTTT. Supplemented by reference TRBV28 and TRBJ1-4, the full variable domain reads DVKVTQSSRYLVKRTGEKVFLECVQDMDHENMFWYRQDPGLGLRLIYFSYDVKMKEKGDIPEGYSVSREKKERFSLILESASTNQTSMYLCASRTARRNEKLFFGSGTQLSVL.

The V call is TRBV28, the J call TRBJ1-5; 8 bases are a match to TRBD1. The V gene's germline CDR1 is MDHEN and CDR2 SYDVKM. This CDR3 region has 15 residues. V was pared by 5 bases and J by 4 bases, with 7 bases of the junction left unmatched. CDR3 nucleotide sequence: TGTGCCAGCAGTACTGGACAGGGAGGGAATCAGCCCCAGCATTTT. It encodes CASSTGQGGNQPQHF.

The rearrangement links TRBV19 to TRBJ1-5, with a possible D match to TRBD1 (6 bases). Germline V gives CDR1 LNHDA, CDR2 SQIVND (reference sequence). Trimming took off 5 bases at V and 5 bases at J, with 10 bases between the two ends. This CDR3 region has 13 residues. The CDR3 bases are TGTGCCAGTAGTTTACAGGGAGATCAGCCCCAGCATTTT. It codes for CASSLQGDQPQHF. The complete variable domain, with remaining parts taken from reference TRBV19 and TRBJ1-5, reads DGGITQSPKYLFRKEGQNVTLSCEQNLNHDAMYWYRQDPGQGLRLIYYSQIVNDFQKGDIAEGYSVSREKKESFPLTVTSAQKNPTAFYLCASSLQGDQPQHFGDGTRLSIL.

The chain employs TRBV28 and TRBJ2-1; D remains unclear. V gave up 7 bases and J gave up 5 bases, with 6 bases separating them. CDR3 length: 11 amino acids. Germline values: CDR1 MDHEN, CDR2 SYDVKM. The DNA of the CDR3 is TGTGCCAGCAAACAGAACAATGAGCAGTTCTTC. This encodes CASKQNNEQFF.